This TCR beta chain was found in a study of PD-1 blockade in classical Hodgkin lymphoma. Study background: On a schedule of every 2 weeks, patients received nivolumab 3 mg/kg intravenously. Study results and caveats: Patients excluded were those beginning nivolumab under 1 year after ASCT.

Using immunoSEQ multiplex PCR, the repertoire was profiled, and TCRdb retains in-frame clones only, with some absent. The sample has roughly 97,000 clones, over 80% seen once. This clone was seen a few times. Its cognate antigen is unknown. The CDR3 is made up of 14 amino acids. V shed 6 bases and J 6 bases; nucleotides not matched to a gene: 9. Germline-derived CDR1 and CDR2 are SGDLS and YYNGEE. Each patient relapsed following autologous stem cell transplantation, and prior brentuximab vedotin exposure differed. Each best response was a complete response, a partial response or progressive disease. This TCR was recovered from a human donor with classical Hodgkin lymphoma. The sequencing here drew on peripheral blood mononuclear cells (PBMCs), taken at baseline. The chain couples TRBV9 to TRBJ2-3; 8 positions agree with TRBD2. CDR3 region: CASNSGNGADTQYF. CDR3 sequence (DNA): TGTGCCAGCAATAGCGGGAATGGGGCGGATACGCAGTATTTT.